Below are 15 T cell receptor beta chains sequenced from a single sample in a study of molecular identifiers for immune sequencing clone quantification. TCRdb redid the calling of the PCR reads with MiXCR, one entry per CDR3 protein. The sample shows around 470,000 distinct CDR3 sequences, about a fifth of them seen only once. The sample was naive CD8+ T cells from blood, with Jurkat cell RNA spiked in. Subset specified: FACS-sorted CD8+CD4-CCR7+CD45RA+ naive T cells. Receptor source: a human donor in good health. Some libraries in this study had Jurkat cell RNA spiked in.

This clonotype was recorded many times. The chain joins TRBV29-1 to TRBJ2-1; D assignment may be TRBD1 or TRBD2 (5 bases each). CDR1 is SQVTM, CDR2 ANQGSEA, per germline. V was shortened by 4 bases and J by 0 bases, with 10 bases between the two germline ends. This CDR3 comprises 14 residues. CDR3 nucleotide sequence: TGCAGCGTTGCAGCAGGGAGCTCCTACAATGAGCAGTTCTTC. It is translated as CSVAAGSSYNEQFF.

This clonotype appeared a few times. The chain combines TRBV12-3 or TRBV12-4 with TRBJ2-2; a weak D match, TRBD2 (6 bases). There are 18 residues in the CDR3. V gave up 6 bases and J gave up 1 base, with 21 bases separating them. The CDR3 bases are TGTGCCAGCAGCCCAGTTGTGCACTGGCGGGGGAACACCGGGGAGCTGTTTTTT. This sequence encodes CASSPVVHWRGNTGELFF.

A word on this clonotype: Its ends do not fully match the called genes, so a read error is possible. V gene TRBV7-7 combines with J gene TRBJ1-6; D gene uncertain. Per the germline V gene, CDR1 is SSHAT and CDR2 is FNYEAQ (reference sequence). The CDR3 contains 15 residues. The CDR3 loop is CASSLVLVDNSPLHF. The CDR3 DNA reads TGTGCTAGCAGCTTAGTCCTGGTGGATAATTCACCCCTCCACTTT.

This clonotype occurred many times. The CDR3 sequence: CASSRDYEQYF. CDR3 nucleotides: TGTGCCAGCAGCAGAGACTACGAGCAGTACTTC. The rearrangement joins TRBV28 to TRBJ2-7; D ambiguous. Germline assignment: CDR1 MDHEN and CDR2 SYDVKM. This CDR3 comprises 11 residues. V gave up 6 bases and J gave up 3 bases, with 6 bases separating them.

As concerns this clonotype: Possible read error: a much larger clone is one base away. The chain employs TRBV19 and TRBJ2-4; 8 bases are shared with TRBD1. CDR1 is LNHDA and CDR2 is SQIVND in the germline V gene (reference sequence). This CDR3 has 12 residues. V gave up 6 bases and J gave up 15 bases; unmatched junction bases: 10. The CDR3, as DNA: TGTGCCAGTAGGTCCTCGGGACAGGAGAGGTACTTC. Its translation: CASRSSGQERYF.

At least ten counts were recorded for this clonotype. The chain joins TRBV29-1 to TRBJ1-1; D perhaps matches TRBD1 (5 bases). Trimming took 4 bases from V and 5 from J, leaving 14 bases between them. Germline CDR1 SQVTM, CDR2 ANQGSEA. This CDR3 region has 13 residues. CDR3 sequence: CSVVGTETTEAFF. In DNA form, the CDR3 reads TGCAGCGTTGTAGGGACGGAGACGACTGAAGCTTTCTTT.

This clonotype has a handful of counts. The rearrangement joins TRBV7-9 to TRBJ1-1, with D uncertain. Germline V lookup: CDR1 SEHNR, CDR2 FQNEAQ (reference sequence). The CDR3 is 19 residues long. V lost 2 bases to trimming and J lost 4 bases, with 26 bases between them. The CDR3 spells CASSLSVRGGSPMGTEAFF. CDR3 sequence (DNA): TGTGCCAGCAGCTTAAGCGTGCGGGGTGGTTCTCCTATGGGCACTGAAGCTTTCTTT.

V and J are TRBV18 and TRBJ1-1, with 10 bases fitting TRBD1. Trimming took 3 bases from V and 5 from J; bases not matched to a gene: 6. From germline, CDR1 is KGHSH and CDR2 LQKENI. The CDR3 totals 15 residues. CDR3 bases: TGTGCCAGCTCACCCGGGGACAGGGGCGGGACTGAAGCTTTCTTT. It specifies CASSPGDRGGTEAFF.

This clonotype was seen only a few times. This chain connects TRBV2 to TRBJ2-6, with 8 bases identical to TRBD1. Looked up from germline, CDR1 is SNHLY and CDR2 is FYNNEI. The CDR3 is made up of 18 amino acids. J gave up 0 bases and V 0 bases, and 4 bases lay outside the gene matches. The CDR3 reads CASSEAWTGHSGANVLTF. The CDR3 DNA reads TGTGCCAGCAGTGAAGCCTGGACAGGGCACTCTGGGGCCAACGTCCTGACTTTC.

This clonotype was detected a few times. The V and J genes are TRBV9 and TRBJ2-3, with unresolved D. V lost 0 bases, J lost 6 bases, and 11 bases lay in between. Per germline, CDR1 SGDLS and CDR2 YYNGEE. The CDR3 contains 14 residues. CDR3 region: CASSVDLRSDTQYF. CDR3 DNA sequence: TGTGCCAGCAGCGTAGATTTAAGGTCGGATACGCAGTATTTT.

This clonotype was counted a few times. This chain uses TRBV2 with TRBJ2-6, with TRBD2 as a possible D gene (5 bases). The V end was cut by 7 bases, the J end by 2 bases, with 21 bases between. CDR3 size: 18 residues. From germline, CDR1 is SNHLY and CDR2 FYNNEI. Here the CDR3 reads CASIGDLGRAPGANVLTF. The CDR3 DNA is TGTGCCAGCATCGGGGATTTGGGCCGGGCCCCTGGGGCCAACGTCCTGACTTTC.

With respect to this clonotype: Since a much larger clone is just one base distant, this may be a read error. This is likely a read error, given that the CDR3 carries no conserved phenylalanine or tryptophan at its end. This chain links TRBV7-9 with TRBJ2-7; D ambiguous. The CDR3 is made up of 13 amino acids. The germline V gene encodes CDR1 SEHNR and CDR2 FQNEAQ (reference sequence). V shed 5 bases and J shed 6 bases, with 14 bases lying between them. Here the CDR3 reads CASSLPASREQYL. The CDR3 coding sequence is TGTGCCAGCAGCCTGCCAGCCTCCCGCGAGCAGTACCTC.

This clonotype occurred a few times. A much larger clone differs by one base, so this may be a read error. CDR3 loop: CASFTPAPLNEQYF. The CDR3 DNA is TGTGCCAGCTTCACCCCGGCCCCCCTCAACGAGCAGTACTTC. The rearrangement joins TRBV28 to TRBJ2-7, with D unresolved. Germline-derived CDR1 and CDR2 are MDHEN and SYDVKM. V lost 8 bases to trimming and J lost 5 bases, with 19 bases between them. This CDR3 spans 14 amino acids.

The chain's CDR3 is CASFAGTGTDNEQFF. The CDR3 region has the DNA TGTGCCAGCTTCGCCGGGACAGGAACGGACAATGAGCAGTTCTTC. The V and J genes are TRBV7-9 and TRBJ2-1; 8 positions match TRBD1. Germline loops: CDR1 SEHNR, CDR2 FQNEAQ (reference sequence). There are 15 residues in the CDR3. V trimming: 8 bases; J trimming: 5 bases; junction bases outside the gene matches: 11.

With respect to this clonotype: Just one base apart from a much larger clone, this may be a read error. The chain employs TRBV14 and TRBJ2-7; D is ambiguous. The length of the CDR3 is 13 residues. With 1 base removed from V and 9 bases from J, the gap between germline ends came to 13 bases. The germline V gene has CDR1 SGHDN and CDR2 FVKESK. The CDR3 DNA sequence: TGTGCCAGCAGCCAAGTGTTCGGGCTCGGGCAGTACTTC. Its protein is CASSQVFGLGQYF.